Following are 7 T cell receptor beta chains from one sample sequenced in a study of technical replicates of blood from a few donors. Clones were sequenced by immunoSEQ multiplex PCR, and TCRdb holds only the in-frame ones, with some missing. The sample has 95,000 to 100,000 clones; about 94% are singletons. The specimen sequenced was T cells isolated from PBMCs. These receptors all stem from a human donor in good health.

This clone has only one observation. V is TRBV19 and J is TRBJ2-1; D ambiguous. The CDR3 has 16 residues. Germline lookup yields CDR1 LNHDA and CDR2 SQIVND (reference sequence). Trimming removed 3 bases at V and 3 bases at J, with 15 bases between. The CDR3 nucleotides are TGTGCCAGTAGTATTGACTCCTTGACCCTCTACAATGAGCAGTTCTTC. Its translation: CASSIDSLTLYNEQFF.

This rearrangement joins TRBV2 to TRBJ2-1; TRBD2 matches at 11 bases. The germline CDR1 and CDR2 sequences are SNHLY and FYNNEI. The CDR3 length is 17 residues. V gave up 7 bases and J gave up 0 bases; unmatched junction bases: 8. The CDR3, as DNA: TGTGCCAGCATCGGACTAGCGGGTCGCTCCTCCTACAATGAGCAGTTCTTC. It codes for CASIGLAGRSSYNEQFF.

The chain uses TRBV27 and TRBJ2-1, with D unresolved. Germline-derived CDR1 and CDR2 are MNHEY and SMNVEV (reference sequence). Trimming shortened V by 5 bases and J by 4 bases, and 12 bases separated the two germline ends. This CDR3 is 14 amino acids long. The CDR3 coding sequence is TGTGCCAGCAGTCTCCGCACTCGGTACAATGAGCAGTTCTTC. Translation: CASSLRTRYNEQFF.

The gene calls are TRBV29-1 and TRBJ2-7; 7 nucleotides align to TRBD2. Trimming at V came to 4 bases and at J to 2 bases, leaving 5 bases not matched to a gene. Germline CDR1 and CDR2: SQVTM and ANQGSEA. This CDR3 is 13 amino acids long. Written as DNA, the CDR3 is TGCAGCGTTGTAGCTAGCGGTACCTACGAGCAGTACTTC. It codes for CSVVASGTYEQYF.

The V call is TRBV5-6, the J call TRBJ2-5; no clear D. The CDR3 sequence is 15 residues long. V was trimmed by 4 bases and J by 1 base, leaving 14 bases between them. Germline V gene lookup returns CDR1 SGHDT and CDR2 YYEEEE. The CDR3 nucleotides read TGTGCCAGCAGCCATAACGGATTAGCCCAAGAGACCCAGTACTTC. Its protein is CASSHNGLAQETQYF.

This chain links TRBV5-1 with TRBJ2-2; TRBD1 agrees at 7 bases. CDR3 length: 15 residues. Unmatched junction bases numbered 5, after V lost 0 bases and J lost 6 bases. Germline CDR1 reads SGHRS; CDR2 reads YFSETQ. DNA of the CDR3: TGCGCCAGCAGCTTGGAACAGGGGTCATCCGGGGAGCTGTTTTTT. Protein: CASSLEQGSSGELFF. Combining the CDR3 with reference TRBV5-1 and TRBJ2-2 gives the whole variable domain KAGVTQTPRYLIKTRGQQVTLSCSPISGHRSVSWYQQTPGQGLQFLFEYFSETQRNKGNFPGRFSGRQFSNSRSEMNVSTLELGDSALYLCASSLEQGSSGELFFGEGSRLTVL.

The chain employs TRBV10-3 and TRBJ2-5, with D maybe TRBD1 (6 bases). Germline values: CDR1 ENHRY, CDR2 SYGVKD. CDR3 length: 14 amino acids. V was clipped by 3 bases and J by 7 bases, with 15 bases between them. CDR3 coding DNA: TGTGCCATCAGTGATTCAGGGGCCGGTGGGACCCAGTACTTC. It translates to CAISDSGAGGTQYF.